Listed below are T cell receptor beta chains from one sample, sequenced in a study of early T cells in non-severe SARS-CoV-2 infection. One entry per CDR3 protein, called by TCRdb with MiXCR from the 5' RACE reads. The data contain fewer than 40,000 distinct CDR3 sequences, 5% to 7% of them singletons. Input material: whole blood. Receptors were obtained from an adult who was a healthcare worker with PCR-confirmed SARS-CoV-2 infection or an uninfected control (not recorded which). Each CDR3 is given with its conserved first and last residue. The order of the fields is V gene, clone size, CDR3 protein. Rows may omit the clone size; those that give it use once, few, many or a size class.

TRBV7-3,NA,CASSLTARTELFF
TRBV15,few,CATSRGGTGQNEQFF
TRBV12-3/TRBV12-4,many,CASSVDRGQVYEQYF
TRBV7-2,many,CASSLDGATQYF
TRBV18,many,CASSPRSGKNEKLFF
TRBV20-1,many,CSARLDSSYEQYF
TRBV28,many,CASSSGRLAVSYEQYF
TRBV20-1,few,CSAGRTGKTDTQYF
TRBV20-1,many,CSAQKIQGPGNTIYF
TRBV27,NA,CASRTTSDEQFF
TRBV5-5,many,CASSLTLTTYEQYF
TRBV6-5,many,CASSTRLAEAFSYEQYF
TRBV6-2/TRBV6-3,NA,CASSYSGPGETQYF
TRBV20-1,NA,CSARDPAGAGNTIYF
TRBV6-1,many,CASRDTGGRDGYTF
TRBV18,few,CASSPQTGKTEAFF
TRBV12-3/TRBV12-4,NA,CASSLQDLDTEAFF
TRBV5-4,many,CASSPKRGRVTNYGYTF
TRBV11-2,many,CASSLDMGGAWETQYF
TRBV30,many,CAWSVWGAYGYTF
TRBV9,medium-sized,CASSSQASNTEAFF
TRBV19,NA,CASTSGIEKQYF
TRBV7-9,many,CASSTTSGGPLFSGELFF
TRBV12-5,many,CASGLGNRGQETQYF
TRBV10-2,few,CASRRDLLNEQFF
TRBV20-1,few,CSARDNRDEQYF
TRBV6-1,many,CASRMGGAEYTQYF
TRBV11-2,few,CASSSGGGGLADTDTQYF
TRBV20-1,few,CSARDGGVGEQFF
TRBV7-2,NA,CASSLALNEQFF
TRBV20-1,NA,CSAPTGPSGAGDTQYF
TRBV4-3,many,CASSQNRVQPQHF
TRBV7-9,few,CASSLKVGTVVVF
TRBV20-1,few,CSARDPLRGTHGYTF
TRBV6-6,many,CASSYGKGRGSTNEKLFF
TRBV5-1,NA,CASSLRAGRNTEAFF
TRBV5-1,NA,CASSLSGGRVTGELFF
TRBV7-3,many,CASSSSGGAVDTQYF
TRBV5-5,NA,CASSLPGGTGNTIYF
TRBV6-1,many,CASSEAAPGLAGGAGHIQYF
TRBV7-3,few,CASSSAPNTEAFF
TRBV12-3/TRBV12-4,many,CASRRGQLNYGYTF
TRBV29-1,many,CSVEGGRSNYGYTF
TRBV11-2,many,CASSLRGGLAKNIQYF
TRBV15,medium-sized,CATSGQRTGANNEQFF
TRBV7-3,few,CASRRQGNTYNSPLHF
TRBV7-2,few,CASSVMGYEQYF
TRBV19,NA,CASSIAGQGYQPQHF
TRBV5-1,many,CASSPKEAEGDTQYF
TRBV5-8,many,CASSLYQGGTDTQYF
TRBV6-5,NA,CASSYSLLADGELFF
TRBV5-1,NA,CASSSTSGSYNEQFF
TRBV12-3/TRBV12-4,many,CASSLSRGSYGYTF
TRBV20-1,NA,CSARDRSYEQYF
TRBV12-5,many,CASGERNMENEQFF
TRBV29-1,many,CSVEGGPDEKLFF
TRBV9,many,CASSVEVLDEQYF